The rows below give T cell receptor beta chains drawn from one sample of a study of cytomegalovirus exposure and HLA in healthy donors. Generated by immunoSEQ multiplex PCR, the TCRdb table keeps only in-frame clones and is missing some. Counted here are approximately 120,000 clones, about 86% occurring once; the ten biggest clones make up 2.2%. Material: PBMCs. These TCRs come from a woman aged 25 to 39 in good health and CMV-seronegative. Both conserved end residues are part of each CDR3. Fields, in order: clone size, D gene, V gene, J gene, CDR3 length, CDR3 protein, CDR3 DNA. The D gene is left open where the match is weak. Size is omitted from some rows. Given values are once, few, many or a class for expanded clones.

>NA|TRBD1|TRBV6-1|TRBJ1-2|15
CASSAGTGGNYGYTF
TGTGCCAGCAGCGCAGGGACAGGGGGAAACTATGGCTACACCTTC
>NA|TRBD1|TRBV29-1|TRBJ2-7|14
CSVGFGTAYYEQYF
TGCAGCGTTGGGTTTGGGACAGCATATTACGAGCAGTACTTC
>NA|TRBD1|TRBV5-1|TRBJ2-4|15
CASSLGGTGENIQYF
TGCGCCAGCAGCTTGGGAGGGACAGGGGAAAACATTCAGTACTTC
>NA|NA|TRBV5-1|TRBJ2-3|14
CASSLWTETDTQYF
TGCGCCAGCAGCTTGTGGACAGAGACAGATACGCAGTATTTT
>NA|NA|TRBV11-2|TRBJ1-2|15
CASSLGRGGDYGYTF
TGTGCCAGCAGCTTAGGCAGAGGGGGAGACTATGGCTACACCTTC
>NA|TRBD1|TRBV9|TRBJ1-1|17
CASSPKTGTPLNTEAFF
TGTGCCAGCAGCCCCAAGACAGGGACGCCACTGAACACTGAAGCTTTCTTT
>NA|NA|TRBV28|TRBJ2-3|14
CASSLRALLATQYF
TGTGCCAGCAGTTTAAGGGCATTACTAGCTACGCAGTATTTT
>NA|TRBD1|TRBV6-5|TRBJ2-7|14
CASRKQGAAYEQYF
TGTGCCAGCAGGAAGCAGGGGGCCGCCTACGAGCAGTACTTC
>once|NA|TRBV14|TRBJ1-3|16
CASSQDWRGSGNTIYF
TGTGCCAGCAGCCAAGATTGGAGGGGCTCAGGAAACACCATATATTTT
>NA|TRBD1|TRBV5-1|TRBJ1-1|16
CASSLLSGQVNTEAFF
TGCGCCAGCAGCTTGCTATCGGGACAGGTGAACACTGAAGCTTTCTTT
>NA|TRBD2|TRBV29-1|TRBJ2-1|16
CSVEGGGTSGRNEQFF
TGCAGCGTTGAAGGCGGCGGGACTAGCGGGAGGAATGAGCAGTTCTTC
>NA|NA|TRBV7-7|TRBJ2-1|16
CASSLEGRGFYNEQFF
TGTGCCAGCAGCTTAGAAGGCAGGGGATTTTACAATGAGCAGTTCTTC
>NA|TRBD1|TRBV30|TRBJ2-7|16
CAWSPAFRQGRYEQYF
TGTGCCTGGAGCCCCGCTTTTAGACAGGGGCGATACGAGCAGTACTTC
>NA|TRBD1|TRBV2|TRBJ1-3|14
CASRLTGGGNTIYF
TGTGCCAGCAGACTGACAGGGGGTGGCAACACCATATATTTT
>NA|NA|TRBV6-5|TRBJ1-5|15
CASSYSNDRLRPQHF
TGTGCCAGCAGTTACTCCAACGACAGGCTTAGGCCCCAGCATTTT
>few|TRBD1|TRBV27|TRBJ2-7|15
CASTSRTGRNHEQYF
TGTGCCAGCACGTCCCGGACAGGCCGAAACCACGAGCAGTACTTC
>NA|NA|TRBV7-2|TRBJ1-2|14
CASSLAYINYGYTF
TGTGCCAGCAGCTTAGCGTACATAAACTATGGCTACACCTTC
>once|NA|TRBV30|TRBJ1-2|14
CAWINSGENYGYTF
TGTGCCTGGATCAATTCAGGGGAAAACTATGGCTACACCTTC
>NA|TRBD1|TRBV28|TRBJ1-2|14
CASSRGQAAGGYTF
TGTGCCAGCAGCCGAGGACAGGCGGCGGGCGGCTACACCTTC
>many|TRBD1|TRBV19|TRBJ2-7|14
CASSVRGRMNEQYF
TGTGCCAGTAGCGTCAGGGGGCGCATGAACGAGCAGTACTTC
>NA|NA|TRBV7-6|TRBJ2-7|15
CASSQRALGGNEQYF
TGTGCCAGCAGCCAGCGGGCTCTAGGGGGCAACGAGCAGTACTTC
>NA|TRBD1|TRBV6-6|TRBJ1-1|16
CASSYSQGQGVTEAFF
TGTGCCAGCAGTTACTCTCAGGGACAGGGGGTAACTGAAGCTTTCTTT
>NA|TRBD2|TRBV9|TRBJ2-1|15
CASSREGGTYNEQFF
TGTGCCAGCAGCAGGGAGGGCGGAACCTACAATGAGCAGTTCTTC
>NA|NA|TRBV6-4|TRBJ2-7|15
CASILTRVFEGEQYF
TGTGCCAGCATCTTAACCAGGGTTTTTGAAGGCGAGCAGTACTTC
>NA|NA|TRBV7-6|TRBJ2-7|18
CASSLASSQEGYTYEQYF
TGTGCCAGCAGCTTAGCGTCCAGTCAGGAGGGTTATACCTACGAGCAGTACTTC
>once|NA|TRBV28|TRBJ1-5|13
CASSDSSNQPQHF
TGTGCCAGCTCCGACAGTAGCAATCAGCCCCAGCATTTT
>NA|NA|TRBV6-6|TRBJ1-5|14
CASSYKGSNQPQHF
TGTGCCAGCAGTTACAAGGGGAGCAATCAGCCCCAGCATTTT
>few|TRBD1|TRBV18|TRBJ1-3|13
CASSPLDDGTEDF
TGTGCCAGCTCACCACTAGATGACGGGACAGAGGATTTT
>NA|NA|TRBV6-5|TRBJ2-7|13
CASSLESSYEQYF
TGTGCCAGCAGTTTAGAGAGCTCCTACGAGCAGTACTTC
>NA|TRBD2|TRBV4-2|TRBJ2-1|16
CASSQDKLAAYNEQFF
TGTGCCAGCAGCCAAGATAAGCTAGCGGCCTACAATGAGCAGTTCTTC
>NA|NA|TRBV28|TRBJ1-5|16
CASSYAPRGGNQPQHF
TGTGCCAGCAGTTATGCCCCCAGGGGCGGCAATCAGCCCCAGCATTTT
>NA|TRBD2|TRBV5-1|TRBJ2-3|16
CASSTGLAGLRDTQYF
TGCGCCAGCAGCACCGGACTAGCGGGATTGAGAGATACGCAGTATTTT
>NA|TRBD1|TRBV6-5|TRBJ2-7|16
CASSYSTPYRGLEQYF
TGTGCCAGCAGTTACTCGACGCCATACAGGGGTCTGGAGCAGTACTTC
>few|TRBD1|TRBV19|TRBJ1-2|13
CASSIDRVDGYTF
TGTGCCAGTAGTATTGACAGGGTGGATGGCTACACCTTC
>NA|NA|TRBV28|TRBJ2-7|15
CASSFLPGVTYEQYF
TGTGCCAGCAGTTTTCTCCCAGGGGTCACCTACGAGCAGTACTTC
>few|TRBD1|TRBV5-1|TRBJ2-1|15
CASSSQGATYNEQFF
TGCGCCAGCAGCTCCCAGGGGGCTACATACAATGAGCAGTTCTTC
>NA|TRBD1|TRBV28|TRBJ1-1|15
CASSPGTGANTEAFF
TGTGCCAGCAGTCCAGGGACAGGGGCGAACACTGAAGCTTTCTTT
>NA|NA|TRBV6-5|TRBJ1-3|15
CASSRPGYSGNTIYF
TGTGCCAGCAGTAGACCGGGGTACTCTGGAAACACCATATATTTT
>few|TRBD1|TRBV6-1|TRBJ1-2|12
CASSRDRSGYTF
TGTGCCAGCAGTCGGGACAGGAGCGGCTACACCTTC
>NA|NA|TRBV4-1|TRBJ2-7|16
CASSQPLAGPSYEQYF
TGCGCCAGCAGCCAACCTTTGGCGGGACCATCCTACGAGCAGTACTTC
>few|TRBD1|TRBV6-6|TRBJ2-1|14
CASSHGTANNEQFF
TGTGCCAGCAGCCACGGGACAGCTAACAATGAGCAGTTCTTC
>once|NA|TRBV19|TRBJ2-2|15
CASSINRLGTGELFF
TGTGCCAGTAGTATAAACAGGCTAGGCACCGGGGAGCTGTTTTTT
>NA|TRBD1|TRBV6-1|TRBJ1-5|15
CASSLTGASNQPQHF
TGTGCCAGCAGTCTAACAGGGGCCAGCAATCAGCCCCAGCATTTT
>NA|NA|TRBV6-5|TRBJ1-1|14
CASSQDSVNTEAFF
TGTGCCAGCAGCCAGGACAGCGTGAACACTGAAGCTTTCTTT
>NA|TRBD1|TRBV9|TRBJ2-2|14
CASRGTGVTGELFF
TGTGCCAGCAGGGGGACAGGGGTCACCGGGGAGCTGTTTTTT
>NA|NA|TRBV4-1|TRBJ2-7|13
CASSQVSGNEQYF
TGCGCCAGCAGCCAGGTTTCAGGGAACGAGCAGTACTTC